The rows below give T cell receptor beta chains drawn from one sample of a study of CD8+CD57+ T cells in acquired aplastic anemia. A single record per CDR3 protein comes from TCRdb applying MiXCR to the reads. The data show 200,000 or so distinct CDR3 sequences, roughly 64% seen once. The specimen sequenced was sorted CD4+, CD8+, or CD8+CD57+ T cells (not recorded which) from PBMCs. Every receptor here comes from a human donor with severe aplastic anemia or a healthy control (not recorded which). Each CDR3 is given with its conserved first and last residue. A D gene is named only where the DNA matches it firmly. Where a row states a size, it is once, few, many or the class of an expanded clone; other rows omit it.

v_call: TRBV2; d_call: .; clone_size: medium-sized; j_call: TRBJ1-5; cdr3_nt: TGTGCCAGCAGTGAATTAGACACCCAGGAAAGATATAGCAATCAGCCCCAGCATTTT; cdr3_aa: CASSELDTQERYSNQPQHF
v_call: TRBV2; d_call: TRBD1; clone_size: .; j_call: TRBJ2-2; cdr3_nt: TGTGCCAGCAGTCAGGACAGGTGGTCCGGGGAGCTGTTTTTT; cdr3_aa: CASSQDRWSGELFF
v_call: TRBV5-8; d_call: TRBD1; clone_size: many; j_call: TRBJ2-2; cdr3_nt: TGTGCCAGCAGCTTGGACCAGGGGGCGCTTTCAGGGGAGCTGTTTTTT; cdr3_aa: CASSLDQGALSGELFF
v_call: TRBV29-1; d_call: TRBD2; clone_size: .; j_call: TRBJ2-7; cdr3_nt: TGCAGCGTGGGAGGGGACGGGGCTCCATACTACGAGCAGTACTTC; cdr3_aa: CSVGGDGAPYYEQYF
v_call: TRBV2; d_call: .; clone_size: .; j_call: TRBJ1-1; cdr3_nt: TGTGCCAGCTACACAGAGGGCACTGAAGCTTTCTTT; cdr3_aa: CASYTEGTEAFF
v_call: TRBV7-2; d_call: .; clone_size: .; j_call: TRBJ2-7; cdr3_nt: TGTGCCAGCAGCTTAGGAAAGGGAATCTACGAGCAGTACTTC; cdr3_aa: CASSLGKGIYEQYF
v_call: TRBV9; d_call: .; clone_size: .; j_call: TRBJ2-7; cdr3_nt: TGTGCCAGCAGCGTAGAGCAAGCGGCCTCCTACGAGCAGTACTTC; cdr3_aa: CASSVEQAASYEQYF
v_call: TRBV20-1; d_call: TRBD1; clone_size: few; j_call: TRBJ2-7; cdr3_nt: TGCAGTGCTAGAGATCCCGGACAGGGAACCTACGAGCAGTACTTC; cdr3_aa: CSARDPGQGTYEQYF
v_call: TRBV7-9; d_call: TRBD1; clone_size: few; j_call: TRBJ1-1; cdr3_nt: TGTGCCAGCAGCTTATCCGGGACAGTCCACACTGAAGCTTTCTTT; cdr3_aa: CASSLSGTVHTEAFF
v_call: TRBV28; d_call: TRBD1; clone_size: many; j_call: TRBJ1-2; cdr3_nt: TGTGCCAGCAGTTTGCAGCTACAGGGGCTCTATGGCTACACCTTC; cdr3_aa: CASSLQLQGLYGYTF
v_call: TRBV11-3; d_call: .; clone_size: .; j_call: TRBJ2-1; cdr3_nt: TGTGCCAGCAGCCGGGACTTCAATGAGCAGTTCTTC; cdr3_aa: CASSRDFNEQFF
v_call: TRBV7-2; d_call: .; clone_size: .; j_call: TRBJ2-2; cdr3_nt: TGTGCCAACTCAGGGCCGACGAACACCGGGGAGCTGTTTTTT; cdr3_aa: CANSGPTNTGELFF
v_call: TRBV19; d_call: .; clone_size: .; j_call: TRBJ2-7; cdr3_nt: TGTGCCAGTAGTATACAGGGGTTCGGGGAGCAGTACTTC; cdr3_aa: CASSIQGFGEQYF